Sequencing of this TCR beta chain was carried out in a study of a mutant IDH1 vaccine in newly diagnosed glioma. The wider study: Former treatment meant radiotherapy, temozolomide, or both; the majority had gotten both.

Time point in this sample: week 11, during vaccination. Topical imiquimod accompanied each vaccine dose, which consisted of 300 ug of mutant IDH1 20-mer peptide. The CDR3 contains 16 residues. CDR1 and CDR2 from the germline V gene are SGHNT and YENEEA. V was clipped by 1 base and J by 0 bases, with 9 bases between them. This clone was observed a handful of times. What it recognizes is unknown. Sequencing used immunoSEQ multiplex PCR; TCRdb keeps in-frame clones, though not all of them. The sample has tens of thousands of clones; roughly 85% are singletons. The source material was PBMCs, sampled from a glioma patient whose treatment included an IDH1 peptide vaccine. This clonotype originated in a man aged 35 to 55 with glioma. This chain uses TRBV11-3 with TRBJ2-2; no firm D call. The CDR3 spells CASSLGGLTNTGELFF. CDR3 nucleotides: TGTGCCAGCAGCTTAGGCGGCCTCACGAACACCGGGGAGCTGTTTTTT.